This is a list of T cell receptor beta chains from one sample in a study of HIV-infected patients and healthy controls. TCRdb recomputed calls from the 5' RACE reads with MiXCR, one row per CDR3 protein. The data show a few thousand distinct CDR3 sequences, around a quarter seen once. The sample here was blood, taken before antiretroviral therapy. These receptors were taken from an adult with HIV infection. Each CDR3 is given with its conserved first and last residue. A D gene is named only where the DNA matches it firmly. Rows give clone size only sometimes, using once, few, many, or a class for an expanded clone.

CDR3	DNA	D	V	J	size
CATSDTGTTYEQYF	TGTGCCACCAGTGATACAGGCACCACCTACGAGCAGTACTTC	.	TRBV24-1	TRBJ2-7	.
CAWSVDTNQPQHF	TGTGCCTGGAGTGTTGACACAAATCAGCCCCAGCATTTT	.	TRBV30	TRBJ1-5	medium-sized
CASSNGLAANTGELFF	TGCGCCAGCAGCAACGGACTAGCGGCGAACACCGGGGAGCTGTTTTTT	TRBD2	TRBV5-1	TRBJ2-2	many
CSAQSHRGENYGYTF	TGCAGTGCCCAAAGCCACAGGGGGGAAAACTATGGCTACACCTTC	TRBD1	TRBV20-1	TRBJ1-2	once
CASSPHTGTGEKLFF	TGTGCCAGCAGTCCCCACACAGGAACGGGTGAAAAACTGTTTTTT	.	TRBV27	TRBJ1-4	medium-sized
CASSGGPNQPQHF	TGTGCCAGCAGCGGGGGGCCAAATCAGCCCCAGCATTTT	.	TRBV7-9	TRBJ1-5	medium-sized
CASSSLGQESYNEQFF	TGCGCCAGCAGCTCTCTGGGACAGGAAAGTTACAATGAGCAGTTCTTC	TRBD1	TRBV5-1	TRBJ2-1	few
CASSEVAPVETKYF	TGTGCCAGCAGTGAAGTGGCCCCCGTGGAGACCAAGTACTTC	.	TRBV6-1	TRBJ2-5	once
CATRHRGDTQYF	TGTGCCACCAGACACAGGGGTGATACGCAGTATTTT	TRBD1	TRBV24-1	TRBJ2-3	many
CSARTRVFNEKLFF	TGCAGTGCTAGAACCCGGGTCTTTAATGAAAAACTGTTTTTT	.	TRBV20-1	TRBJ1-4	medium-sized
CAWSSGRADSPLHF	TGTGCCTGGAGTTCTGGCAGGGCGGATTCACCCCTCCACTTT	.	TRBV30	TRBJ1-6	.
CASSSTTGRSILPQHF	TGTGCCAGCAGCAGTACAACAGGGAGGTCGATTTTGCCCCAGCATTTT	.	TRBV7-9	TRBJ1-5	medium-sized
CASSVETEGTTDTQYF	TGTGCCAGCAGCGTAGAGACAGAGGGCACTACAGATACGCAGTATTTT	.	TRBV9	TRBJ2-3	medium-sized
CASSYYGGLTYNSPLHF	TGTGCCAGCAGTTACTACGGGGGCCTTACCTATAATTCACCCCTCCACTTT	.	TRBV6-6	TRBJ1-6	many
CASSYRTGNNYGYTF	TGTGCCAGCAGTTATCGGACAGGGAATAACTATGGCTACACCTTC	TRBD1	TRBV12-3/TRBV12-4	TRBJ1-2	medium-sized
CATGGSTDTQYF	TGTGCCACCGGGGGGAGCACAGATACGCAGTATTTT	TRBD2	TRBV6-5	TRBJ2-3	many